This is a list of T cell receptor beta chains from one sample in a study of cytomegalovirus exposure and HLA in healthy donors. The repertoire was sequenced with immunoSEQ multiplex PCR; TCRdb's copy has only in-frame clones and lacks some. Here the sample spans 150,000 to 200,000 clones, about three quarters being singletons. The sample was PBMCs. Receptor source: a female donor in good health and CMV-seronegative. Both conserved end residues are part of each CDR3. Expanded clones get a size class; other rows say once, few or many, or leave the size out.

CASSKGLTNEQFF	-	TRBV4-1	TRBJ2-1
CASTTPLRGRPNYGYTF	-	TRBV10-1	TRBJ1-2
CASSWTGGGREQYF	-	TRBV27	TRBJ2-7
CASSVRDRGRLSEKLFF	-	TRBV9	TRBJ1-4
CAWSGGTDDHNEKLFF	-	TRBV30	TRBJ1-4
CASSLDGFEQYF	-	TRBV7-3	TRBJ2-7
CASSVATGSTQYF	-	TRBV9	TRBJ2-3
CASLVTDNQPQHF	-	TRBV6-1	TRBJ1-5
CAWHNRESLRAFF	-	TRBV30	TRBJ1-1
CASSPLGGGVAEAFF	few	TRBV5-4	TRBJ1-1
CGGGGSGSQEADTQYF	few	TRBV29-1	TRBJ2-3
CASSATRAGIIDYGYTF	once	TRBV9	TRBJ1-2
CAISDYQDTEAFF	-	TRBV10-3	TRBJ1-1
CASSQEGSYEQYF	few	TRBV4-1	TRBJ2-7
CASSQELGQPQHF	-	TRBV14	TRBJ1-5
CASSRGLAGGDTQYF	-	TRBV5-1	TRBJ2-3
CSAAQGGEQYF	-	TRBV20-1	TRBJ2-7
CASSYAEYSNQPQHF	-	TRBV6-6	TRBJ1-5
CAISESLLAGKNEQFF	-	TRBV10-3	TRBJ2-1
CASSLPGGGNEQFF	-	TRBV5-1	TRBJ2-1
CASSFVGGPNYGYTF	few	TRBV27	TRBJ1-2
CASSPGQHTSNQPQHF	once	TRBV7-9	TRBJ1-5
CASSQSRSSGANVLTF	-	TRBV4-2	TRBJ2-6
CASSIWGGSGTEAFF	-	TRBV19	TRBJ1-1
CASSIFLGRVPQPQHF	-	TRBV19	TRBJ1-5
CASSLDVSSYNSPLHF	-	TRBV5-1	TRBJ1-6
CASAGTGGSSYNSPLHF	-	TRBV10-1	TRBJ1-6
CASSPTPGENTEAFF	few	TRBV9	TRBJ1-1
CASSLWTSGGAEYF	-	TRBV27	TRBJ2-7
CASSPGSGQPQHF	-	TRBV19	TRBJ1-5
CASRRTSGSPYEQYF	-	TRBV6-5	TRBJ2-7
CSVGQGEGTEQYF	few	TRBV29-1	TRBJ2-7
CASSFPPSGGGEEQFF	-	TRBV5-4	TRBJ2-1
CASSPAGGRLGNTIYF	-	TRBV18	TRBJ1-3
CASSLAGRGSGYTF	-	TRBV5-1	TRBJ1-2
CASSRGGRDTDTQYF	-	TRBV7-2	TRBJ2-3
CASSESLSRVGSGELFF	-	TRBV25-1	TRBJ2-2
CASSYSTGPANTEAFF	-	TRBV6-6	TRBJ1-1
CASGSFSYEQYF	few	TRBV7-2	-
CASSRLTGDYGYTF	-	TRBV27	TRBJ1-2
CASSRQPNTEAFF	-	TRBV6-4	TRBJ1-1
CASTQNTLTGGATNEKLFF	-	TRBV18	TRBJ1-4
CASSEVPSGSYHNEQFF	-	TRBV2	TRBJ2-1
CASSLGAAREQYF	-	TRBV5-1	TRBJ2-7
CASSPERGPIGYTF	-	TRBV18	TRBJ1-2
CASSYGTGLNSPLHF	-	TRBV5-1	TRBJ1-6
CASSLGQGNYGYTF	-	TRBV5-1	TRBJ1-2
CASSSRQGTTNEKLFF	few	TRBV28	TRBJ1-4
CASSPGQGFGYEKLFF	few	TRBV5-1	TRBJ1-4
CASSIAPNGELFF	-	TRBV19	TRBJ2-2
CASSLVRGNSPLHF	-	TRBV5-4	TRBJ1-6
CASREQGVIYGYTF	once	TRBV6-5	TRBJ1-2
CASSPGRGMNTEAFF	once	TRBV18	TRBJ1-1
CASSQGTGGDTEAFF	-	TRBV4-2	TRBJ1-1
CASTGSGHGTDTQYF	-	TRBV4-1	TRBJ2-3